The 7 T cell receptor beta chains below come from one sample, sequenced in a study of T cells after yellow fever vaccination. In TCRdb, the 5' RACE reads were re-called with MiXCR into one record per CDR3 protein. The sample has 450,000 to 650,000 distinct CDR3 sequences, just over 20% seen once. The material sequenced was PBMCs, taken roughly 20 days after the first yellow fever vaccination. Source of these receptors: a young man who received the YFV17D yellow fever vaccine.

In its sample, this clonotype was seen many times. V and J are TRBV4-3 and TRBJ2-3, with no clear D. The CDR3 has 14 residues. Trimming removed 4 bases at V and 4 bases at J, with 12 bases between. Germline lookup yields CDR1 LGHNA and CDR2 YSLEER. CDR3 amino acids: CASSREWQADTQYF. CDR3 coding DNA: TGCGCCAGCAGCCGTGAGTGGCAGGCAGATACGCAGTATTTT.

There are a few counts of this clonotype. This chain joins TRBV7-2 and TRBJ1-5; D unresolved. V was shortened by 4 bases and J by 9 bases, with 10 bases between the two germline ends. Germline loops: CDR1 SGHTA, CDR2 FQGNSA. The CDR3 covers 12 residues. The CDR3 DNA reads as TGTGCCAGCAGCTCTACAGAGTGGCCCCAGCATTTT. Its translation: CASSSTEWPQHF.

The chain joins TRBV5-6 to TRBJ2-5, with D tentatively TRBD1 (5 bases). The CDR3 is made up of 17 amino acids. Germline loops: CDR1 SGHDT, CDR2 YYEEEE. The V gene lost 2 bases and the J gene lost 5 bases, with 22 bases spanning the gap. Written as DNA, the CDR3 is TGTGCCAGCAGCTTTGTACCCTTAGGGGCGAGTCAGGAGACCCAGTACTTC. This codes for CASSFVPLGASQETQYF.

The V call is TRBV20-1, the J call TRBJ2-4; the match to TRBD2 covers 12 bases. The V segment lost 5 bases and the J segment 4 bases; nucleotides outside the gene matches: 6. In germline, CDR1 is DFQATT, CDR2 SNEGSKA (reference sequence). The length of the CDR3 is 15 residues. This CDR3 is CSASRLAGVKNIQYF. CDR3 bases: TGCAGTGCTTCAAGACTAGCGGGGGTAAAAAACATTCAGTACTTC.

The V gene is TRBV13, the J gene TRBJ2-7; TRBD1 aligns across 9 bases. Losses at the gene ends were 6 bases for V and 1 base for J; bases not matched to a gene: 7. CDR3 size: 15 residues. Germline assignment: CDR1 PRHDT and CDR2 FYEKMQ (reference sequence). The CDR3 nucleotides are TGTGCCAGCAGGCACAGGGGGCAGGGATCCTACGAGCAGTACTTC. Its translation: CASRHRGQGSYEQYF.

J is TRBJ2-1 and V is TRBV7-2, with 7 bases aligning to TRBD2. This CDR3 has 13 residues. After removal of 1 base from V and 14 bases from J, the junction contained 8 bases not matched to a gene. Germline CDR1 SGHTA, CDR2 FQGNSA. The CDR3 DNA follows: TGTGCCAGCAGCTTAGGAGGGGCGGGGGAAGAGTTCTTC. Translation: CASSLGGAGEEFF.

This clonotype was seen a few times. The V and J genes are TRBV10-2 and TRBJ2-7; a possible D gene is TRBD2 (6 bases). This CDR3 is built from 14 residues. Germline V lookup: CDR1 WSHSY, CDR2 SAAADI. V was pared by 2 bases and J by 2 bases, with 10 bases between. The CDR3 loop is CASSEPSETYEQYF. DNA of the CDR3: TGCGCCAGCAGTGAGCCTAGCGAGACCTACGAGCAGTACTTC.